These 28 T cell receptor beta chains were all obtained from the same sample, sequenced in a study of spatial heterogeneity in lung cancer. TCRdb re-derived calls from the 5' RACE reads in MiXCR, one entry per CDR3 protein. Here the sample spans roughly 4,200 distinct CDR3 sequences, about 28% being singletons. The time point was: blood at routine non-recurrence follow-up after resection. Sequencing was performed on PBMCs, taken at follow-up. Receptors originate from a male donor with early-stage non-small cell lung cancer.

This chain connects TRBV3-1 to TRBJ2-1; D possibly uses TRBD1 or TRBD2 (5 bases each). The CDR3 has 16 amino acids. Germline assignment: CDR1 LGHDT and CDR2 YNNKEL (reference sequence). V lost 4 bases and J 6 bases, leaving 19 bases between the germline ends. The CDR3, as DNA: TGTGCCAGCAGCCCTATTAACTTCGGGGCGGGCAATGAGCAGTTCTTC. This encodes CASSPINFGAGNEQFF.

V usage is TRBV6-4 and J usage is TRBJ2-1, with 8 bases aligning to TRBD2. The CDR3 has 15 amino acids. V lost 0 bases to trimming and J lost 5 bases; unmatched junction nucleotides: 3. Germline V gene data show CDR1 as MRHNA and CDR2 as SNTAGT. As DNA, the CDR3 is TGTGCCAGCAGTGACTCCGGGCGGGGGGACAATGAGCAGTTCTTC. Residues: CASSDSGRGDNEQFF.

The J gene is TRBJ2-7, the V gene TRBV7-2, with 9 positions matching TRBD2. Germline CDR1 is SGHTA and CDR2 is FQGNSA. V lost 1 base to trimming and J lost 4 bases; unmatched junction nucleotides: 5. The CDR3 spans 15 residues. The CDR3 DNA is TGTGCCAGCAGCTTAGACCTAGCGGGATTATACGAGCAGTACTTC. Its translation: CASSLDLAGLYEQYF.

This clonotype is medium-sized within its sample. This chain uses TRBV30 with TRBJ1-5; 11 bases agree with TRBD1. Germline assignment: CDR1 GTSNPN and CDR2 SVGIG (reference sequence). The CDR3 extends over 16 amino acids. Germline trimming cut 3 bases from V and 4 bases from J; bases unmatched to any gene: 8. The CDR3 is CAWREKGQGGNQPQHF. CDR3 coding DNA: TGTGCCTGGAGAGAAAAGGGACAGGGGGGTAATCAGCCCCAGCATTTT.

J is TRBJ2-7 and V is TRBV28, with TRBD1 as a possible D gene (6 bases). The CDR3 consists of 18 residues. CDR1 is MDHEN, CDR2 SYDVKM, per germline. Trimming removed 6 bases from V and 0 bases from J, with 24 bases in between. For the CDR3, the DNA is TGTGCCAGCAGATCCCCGCAAACAGGGAGTTATTCCTCCTACGAGCAGTACTTC. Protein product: CASRSPQTGSYSSYEQYF.

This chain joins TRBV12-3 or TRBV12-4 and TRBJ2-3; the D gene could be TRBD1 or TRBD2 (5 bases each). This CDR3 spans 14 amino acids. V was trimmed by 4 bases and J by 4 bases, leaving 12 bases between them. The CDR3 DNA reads TGTGCCAGCAGTTCGTCCAGGGACCCAGATACGCAGTATTTT. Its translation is CASSSSRDPDTQYF.

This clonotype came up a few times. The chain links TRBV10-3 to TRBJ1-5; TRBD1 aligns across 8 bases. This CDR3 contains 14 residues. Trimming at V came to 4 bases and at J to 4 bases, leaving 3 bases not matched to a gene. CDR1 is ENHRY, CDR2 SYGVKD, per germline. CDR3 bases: TGTGCCATCAGTGGCGACAGGGGTAATCAGCCCCAGCATTTT. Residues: CAISGDRGNQPQHF.

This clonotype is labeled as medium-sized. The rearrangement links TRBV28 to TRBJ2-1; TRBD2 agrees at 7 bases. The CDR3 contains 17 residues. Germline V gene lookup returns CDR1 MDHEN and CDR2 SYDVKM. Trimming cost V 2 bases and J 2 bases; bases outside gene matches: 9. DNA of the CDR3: TGTGCCAGCAGTTTAGGTTTCGAGCGGGGTGCCTACAATGAGCAGTTCTTC. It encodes CASSLGFERGAYNEQFF.

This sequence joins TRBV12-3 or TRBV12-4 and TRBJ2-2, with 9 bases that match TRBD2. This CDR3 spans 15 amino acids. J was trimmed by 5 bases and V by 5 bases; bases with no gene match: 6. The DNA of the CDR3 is TGTGCCAGCAGTACAGCGGGGGGTGATACCGGGGAGCTGTTTTTT. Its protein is CASSTAGGDTGELFF.

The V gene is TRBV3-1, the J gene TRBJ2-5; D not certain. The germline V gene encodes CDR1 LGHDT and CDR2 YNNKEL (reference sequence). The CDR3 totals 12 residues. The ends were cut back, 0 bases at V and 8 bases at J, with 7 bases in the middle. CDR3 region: CASSQDVNTQYF. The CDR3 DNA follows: TGTGCCAGCAGCCAAGATGTCAATACCCAGTACTTC.

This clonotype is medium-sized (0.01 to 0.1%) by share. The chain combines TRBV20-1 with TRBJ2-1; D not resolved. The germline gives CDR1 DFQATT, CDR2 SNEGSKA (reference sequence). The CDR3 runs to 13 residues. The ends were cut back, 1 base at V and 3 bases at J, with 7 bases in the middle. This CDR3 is CSARGPNYNEQFF. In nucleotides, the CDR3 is TGCAGTGCTAGAGGCCCTAACTACAATGAGCAGTTCTTC.

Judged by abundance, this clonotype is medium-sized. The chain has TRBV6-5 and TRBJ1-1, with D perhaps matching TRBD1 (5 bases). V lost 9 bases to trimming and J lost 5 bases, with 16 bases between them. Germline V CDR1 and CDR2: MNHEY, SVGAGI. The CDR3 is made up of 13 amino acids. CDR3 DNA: TGTGCCAGTATAAAATCCCGGGGGACTGAAGCTTTCTTT. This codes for CASIKSRGTEAFF.

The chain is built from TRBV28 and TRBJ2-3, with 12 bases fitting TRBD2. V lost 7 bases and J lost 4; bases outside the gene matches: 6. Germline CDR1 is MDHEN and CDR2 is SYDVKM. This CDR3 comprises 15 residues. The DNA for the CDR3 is TGTGCCAGCACCCTAGCGGGAGGGCCTGCAGATACGCAGTATTTT. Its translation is CASTLAGGPADTQYF.

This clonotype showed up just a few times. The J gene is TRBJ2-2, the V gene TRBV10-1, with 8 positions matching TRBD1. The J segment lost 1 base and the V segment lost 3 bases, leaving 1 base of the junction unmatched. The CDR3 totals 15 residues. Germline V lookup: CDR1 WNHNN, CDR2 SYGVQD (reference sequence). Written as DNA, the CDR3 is TGCGCCAGCAGTGAACAGGGGGGGAACACCGGGGAGCTGTTTTTT. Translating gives CASSEQGGNTGELFF.

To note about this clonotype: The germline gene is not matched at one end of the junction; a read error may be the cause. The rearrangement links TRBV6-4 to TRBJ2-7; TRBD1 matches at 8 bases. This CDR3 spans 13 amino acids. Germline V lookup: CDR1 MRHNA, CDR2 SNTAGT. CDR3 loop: CASSETGVGEQHF. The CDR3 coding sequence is TGTGCCAGCAGTGAGACAGGGGTTGGCGAGCAGCACTTC.

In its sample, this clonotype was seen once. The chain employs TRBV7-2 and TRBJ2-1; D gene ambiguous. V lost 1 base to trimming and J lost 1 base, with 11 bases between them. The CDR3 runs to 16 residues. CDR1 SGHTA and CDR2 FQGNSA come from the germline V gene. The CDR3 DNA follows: TGTGCCAGCAGCTTAGACGTAGTTCGGTCCTACAATGAGCAGTTCTTC. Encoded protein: CASSLDVVRSYNEQFF.

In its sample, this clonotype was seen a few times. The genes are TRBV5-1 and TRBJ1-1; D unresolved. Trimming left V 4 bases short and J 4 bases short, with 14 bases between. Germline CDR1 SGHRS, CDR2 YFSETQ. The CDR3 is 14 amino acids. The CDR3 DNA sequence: TGCGCCAGCAGCCACGGGGTTGGAGGCACTGAAGCTTTCTTT. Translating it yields CASSHGVGGTEAFF.

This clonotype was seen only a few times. The CDR3 protein is CATSREPAGGGYQETQYF. Here the CDR3 DNA reads TGTGCCACCAGCAGAGAGCCAGCGGGAGGGGGGTATCAAGAGACCCAGTACTTC. V and J are TRBV15 and TRBJ2-5; 10 nucleotides match TRBD2. Unmatched junction bases numbered 9, after V lost 0 bases and J lost 2 bases. Germline V gene data show CDR1 as LNHNV and CDR2 as YYDKDF (reference sequence). The CDR3 extends over 18 amino acids.

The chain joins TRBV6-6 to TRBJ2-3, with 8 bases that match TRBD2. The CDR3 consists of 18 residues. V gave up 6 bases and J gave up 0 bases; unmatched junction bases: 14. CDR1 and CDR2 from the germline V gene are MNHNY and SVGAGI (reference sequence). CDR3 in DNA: TGTGCCAGCAGCCTACTAGCGGCCCCAACCCCTAGCACAGATACGCAGTATTTT. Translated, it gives CASSLLAAPTPSTDTQYF.

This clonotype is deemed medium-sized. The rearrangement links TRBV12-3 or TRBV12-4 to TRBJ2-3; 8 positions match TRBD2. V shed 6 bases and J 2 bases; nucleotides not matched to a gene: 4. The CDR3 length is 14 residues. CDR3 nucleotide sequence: TGTGCCAGCAGATTACTAGCGGACACAGATACGCAGTATTTT. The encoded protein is CASRLLADTDTQYF.

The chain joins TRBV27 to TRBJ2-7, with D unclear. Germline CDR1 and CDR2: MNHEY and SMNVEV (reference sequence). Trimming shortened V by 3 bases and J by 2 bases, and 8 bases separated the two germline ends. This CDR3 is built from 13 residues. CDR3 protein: CASSFGLTYEQYF. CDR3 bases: TGTGCCAGCAGTTTCGGTCTGACCTACGAGCAGTACTTC.

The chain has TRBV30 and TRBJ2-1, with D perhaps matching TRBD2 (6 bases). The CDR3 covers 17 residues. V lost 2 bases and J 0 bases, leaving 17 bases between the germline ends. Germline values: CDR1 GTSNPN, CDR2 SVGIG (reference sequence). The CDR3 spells CAWSSGTAYSSYNEQFF. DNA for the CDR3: TGTGCCTGGAGTTCCGGGACTGCCTATAGCTCCTACAATGAGCAGTTCTTC. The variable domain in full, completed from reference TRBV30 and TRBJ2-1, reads SQTIHQWPATLVQPVGSPLSLECTVEGTSNPNLYWYRQAAGRGLQLLFYSVGIGQISSEVPQNLSASRPQDRQFILSSKKLLLSDSGFYLCAWSSGTAYSSYNEQFFGPGTRLTVL.

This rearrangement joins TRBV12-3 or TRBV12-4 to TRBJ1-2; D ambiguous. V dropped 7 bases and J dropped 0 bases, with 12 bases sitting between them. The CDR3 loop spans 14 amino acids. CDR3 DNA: TGTGCCAGCACTCCGACACAGACTAACTATGGCTACACCTTC. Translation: CASTPTQTNYGYTF.

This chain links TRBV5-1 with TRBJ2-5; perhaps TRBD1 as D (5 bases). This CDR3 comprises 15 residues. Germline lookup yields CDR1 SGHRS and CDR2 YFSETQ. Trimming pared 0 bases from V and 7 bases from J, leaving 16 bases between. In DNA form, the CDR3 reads TGCGCCAGCAGCTTGGAGGCGACAGCTTCGGGGACCCAGTACTTC. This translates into CASSLEATASGTQYF.

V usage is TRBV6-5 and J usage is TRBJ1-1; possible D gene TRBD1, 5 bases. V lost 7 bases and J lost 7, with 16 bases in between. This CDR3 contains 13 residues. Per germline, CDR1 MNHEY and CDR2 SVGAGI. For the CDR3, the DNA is TGTGCCAGCACCATTAAAGGGGCAGGTGAAGCTTTCTTT. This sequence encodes CASTIKGAGEAFF.

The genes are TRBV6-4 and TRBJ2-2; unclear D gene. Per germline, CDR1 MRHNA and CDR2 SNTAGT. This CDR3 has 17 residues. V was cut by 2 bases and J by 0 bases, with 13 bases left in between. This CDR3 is CASSDAYSSTNTGELFF. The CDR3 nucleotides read TGTGCCAGCAGTGACGCTTACAGCTCAACGAACACCGGGGAGCTGTTTTTT.

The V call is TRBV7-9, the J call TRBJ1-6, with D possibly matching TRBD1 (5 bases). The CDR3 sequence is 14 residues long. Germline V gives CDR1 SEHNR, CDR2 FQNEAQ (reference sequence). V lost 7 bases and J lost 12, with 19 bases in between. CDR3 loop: CASISDTQRGPLHF. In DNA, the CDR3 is TGTGCCAGCATCTCGGACACGCAACGCGGACCCCTCCACTTT.

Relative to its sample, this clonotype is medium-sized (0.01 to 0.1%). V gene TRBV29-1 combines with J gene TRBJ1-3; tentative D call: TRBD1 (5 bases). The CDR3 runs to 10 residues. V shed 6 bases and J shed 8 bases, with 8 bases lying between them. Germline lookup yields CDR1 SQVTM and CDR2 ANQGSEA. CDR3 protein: CSVARDTIYF. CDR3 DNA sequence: TGCAGCGTAGCCAGGGACACCATATATTTT.